The T cell receptor (beta chain) under discussion was sequenced for a study of blood T cells in healthy people across ages. Background on the study: T cells yielded about one barcoded beta molecule per two cells through template switching.

The germline V gene has CDR1 SGHAT and CDR2 FQNNGV. V was pared by 1 base and J by 4 bases, with 33 bases between. This CDR3 region has 22 residues. Study-level results: Unsorted PBMC material precluded a definitive naive versus antigen-experienced comparison.

This clonotype was seen a few times. As yet, its antigen is unknown. A sample-barcoded 5' primer and a J-beta primer mix were used in a second PCR of roughly 7 to 12 cycles. TCRdb recomputed calls from the 5' RACE reads with MiXCR, one row per CDR3 protein. The sample contains over 750,000 distinct CDR3 sequences, 20% to 25% of which appear only once. The sample also formed part of further work on T cells of mothers and their children. According to that study: Maternal samples each gave over 8.5 million TCR beta CDR3 reads, and child samples roughly 3 million each. The output of TCR recombination is shaped by thymic selection similarly in related and unrelated pairs.

This sequence was found in a boy aged 10-17 years in good health. The chain joins TRBV11-2 to TRBJ2-3; D perhaps matches TRBD1 (5 bases). Sequencing was performed on blood. The DNA of the CDR3 is TGTGCCAGCAGCTTAGTTGACATTACAGGCCGTCTTAGTAAAAAACACGCAGATACGCAGTATTTT. Its protein is CASSLVDITGRLSKKHADTQYF.